This TCR beta chain was sequenced in a study of blood T cell repertoires in COVID-19. For the study at large: Italy, Spain and the United States were the sources of the convalescent and acute COVID-19 samples. T cells, B-cell-depleted T cells, or PBMCs supplied cDNA or gDNA.

Sample share makes this clone large (0.1 to 1%). Seattle participants joined during active infection and were tracked over time. Authors' data handling: Estimated nucleated cell counts came from reference gene primer amplification. Clones were read by immunoSEQ multiplex PCR, and TCRdb kept only the in-frame ones, dropping some. D and trimming come from the DNA, and the V and J calls and clone size come from that table. The sample consists of about 12,000 clones, 72% of them appearing once. There are 18 residues in the CDR3. V lost 0 bases and J lost 4; bases outside the gene matches: 11. In germline, CDR1 is LGHNA, CDR2 YSLEER.

This chain links TRBV4-3 with TRBJ1-4; 7 nucleotides match TRBD1. This sequence was found in a man aged 55 to 70 with COVID-19, enrolled during active disease. Material: peripheral blood. CDR3 loop: CASSQDRRSGQLNEKLFF. The CDR3 DNA reads as TGCGCCAGCAGCCAAGATAGGCGGTCGGGACAGCTTAATGAAAAACTGTTTTTT.